One and the same sample provided the 10 T cell receptor beta chains below, sequenced in a study of blood T cells in healthy people across ages. The authors ran a second PCR of about 6 to 11 cycles using a sample-barcoded 5' primer and a J-beta primer mix. TCRdb itself ran the 5' RACE reads through MiXCR, one entry per CDR3 protein. The sample records 1,300,000 or so distinct CDR3 sequences, 55% to 75% being singletons. Sequencing used blood. These receptors were obtained from a man in his late teens or twenties in good health.

The chain joins TRBV10-2 to TRBJ2-7; the D is unclear. Germline V gives CDR1 WSHSY, CDR2 SAAADI. Trimming cost V 4 bases and J 3 bases, with 13 bases left between them. This CDR3 region has 14 residues. The CDR3 sequence: CASSVHSPYYEQYF. CDR3 DNA sequence: TGCGCCAGCAGTGTACATAGCCCTTACTACGAGCAGTACTTC.

This clonotype was observed a single time. Germline is not matched at one junction end, which may reflect a read error. This CDR3 is CAVSDADTQYF. The CDR3 nucleotides are TGTGCCGTCAGTGATGCAGATACGCAGTATTTT. J is TRBJ2-3 and V is TRBV10-3; D ambiguous. Germline V gene lookup returns CDR1 ENHRY and CDR2 SYGVKD. This CDR3 spans 11 amino acids.

This clonotype was detected a few times. The CDR3 nucleotides read TGTGCCAGCAGCCAACCCCACCAAGAGACCCAGTACTTC. It encodes CASSQPHQETQYF. The chain employs TRBV7-9 and TRBJ2-5; no firm D call. The ends were cut back, 5 bases at V and 0 bases at J, with 7 bases in the middle. This CDR3 has 13 amino acids. The germline V gene has CDR1 SEHNR and CDR2 FQNEAQ (reference sequence).

V gene TRBV4-2 combines with J gene TRBJ2-5; TRBD2 aligns across 11 bases. The germline CDR1 and CDR2 sequences are LGHNA and YNFKEQ. Losses at the gene ends were 0 bases for V and 11 bases for J; bases not matched to a gene: 14. There are 17 residues in the CDR3. The CDR3, as DNA: TGTGCCAGCAGCCAAGAAACTAGCGGGGGCTGGGTCAATGAGCAGTACTTC. This sequence encodes CASSQETSGGWVNEQYF.

V is TRBV4-1 and J is TRBJ1-1; D unclear. Germline CDR1 is MGHRA and CDR2 is YSYEKL. The CDR3 runs 16 residues. Trimming cost V 5 bases and J 1 base, with 17 bases left between them. This CDR3 is CASSGIGPLSNTEAFF. The CDR3 DNA reads as TGCGCCAGCAGCGGAATTGGACCTCTTTCGAACACTGAAGCTTTCTTT.

This CDR3 reads CSALPMYQETQYF. Written as DNA, the CDR3 is TGCAGTGCCCTTCCCATGTACCAAGAGACCCAGTACTTC. The chain combines TRBV20-1 with TRBJ2-5; D gene uncertain. The CDR3 length is 13 residues. V dropped 6 bases and J dropped 0 bases, with 11 bases sitting between them. CDR1 and CDR2 from the germline V gene are DFQATT and SNEGSKA (reference sequence).

The genes are TRBV20-1 and TRBJ2-1; TRBD2 agrees at 11 bases. The germline CDR1 and CDR2 sequences are DFQATT and SNEGSKA (reference sequence). The CDR3 is 15 amino acids. V trimming: 7 bases; J trimming: 2 bases; junction bases outside the gene matches: 7. For the CDR3, the DNA is TGCAGTGTAGCGGGAGGGGAAAGCCCCTACAATGAGCAGTTCTTC. Amino acid sequence: CSVAGGESPYNEQFF.

The DNA for the CDR3 is TGTGCCAGCAGTCCGTACATGGCGCAGAACGAGCAGTACTTC. Protein: CASSPYMAQNEQYF. This chain uses TRBV7-2 with TRBJ2-7; D is ambiguous. Trimming removed 6 bases at V and 5 bases at J, with 17 bases between. In germline, CDR1 is SGHTA, CDR2 FQGNSA. This CDR3 is 14 amino acids long. Complete variable domain (other parts from reference TRBV7-2 and TRBJ2-7): GAGVSQSPSNKVTEKGKDVELRCDPISGHTALYWYRQSLGQGLEFLIYFQGNSAPDKSGLPSDRFSAERTGGSVSTLTIQRTQQEDSAVYLCASSPYMAQNEQYFGPGTRLTVT.

J is TRBJ1-5 and V is TRBV5-1; D not resolved. CDR3 size: 17 residues. CDR1 and CDR2 (germline): SGHRS, YFSETQ. The V and J ends lost 0 bases and 0 bases respectively, with 13 bases between them. The DNA for the CDR3 is TGCGCCAGCAGCTTGGATCCCCCGGGGTCTAGCAATCAGCCCCAGCATTTT. Translation gives CASSLDPPGSSNQPQHF. The variable domain in full, completed from reference TRBV5-1 and TRBJ1-5, reads KAGVTQTPRYLIKTRGQQVTLSCSPISGHRSVSWYQQTPGQGLQFLFEYFSETQRNKGNFPGRFSGRQFSNSRSEMNVSTLELGDSALYLCASSLDPPGSSNQPQHFGDGTRLSIL.

J is TRBJ2-3 and V is TRBV12-3 or TRBV12-4; D possibly matches TRBD1 or TRBD2 (5 bases each). CDR3 length: 16 amino acids. Trimming removed 8 bases at V and 2 bases at J, with 20 bases between. The CDR3 spells CASGLSGTSPTDTQYF. The CDR3 coding sequence is TGTGCCAGCGGCCTGTCCGGGACCTCGCCCACAGATACGCAGTATTTT.